These 14 T cell receptor beta chains came from one sample sequenced in a study of breast tumors, draining lymph nodes, adjacent tissues. Using its own MiXCR run on the multiplex PCR reads, TCRdb lists one record per CDR3 protein. The data show about 53,000 distinct CDR3 sequences, approximately 45% seen once. What was sequenced was breast tumor tissue. These receptors originate from a female donor with breast cancer. Some clones in this sample may be carry-over from other donors' samples.

This clonotype was counted ten times or more. The chain recombines TRBV7-3 with TRBJ2-7; TRBD1 is a possible D gene (5 bases). V shed 2 bases and J shed 7 bases, with 12 bases lying between them. The CDR3 extends over 13 amino acids. Germline V gene lookup returns CDR1 SGHTA and CDR2 FQGTGA. The DNA for the CDR3 is TGTGCCAGCAGCTTAGGTGGGGCAGGGGAGCAGTACTTC. The encoded protein is CASSLGGAGEQYF.

Points on this clonotype: A single base separates this from a much larger clone, so it may be a read error. The chain couples TRBV7-3 to TRBJ2-2; 14 bases are a match to TRBD2. This CDR3 comprises 19 residues. J was trimmed by 6 bases and V by 6 bases; bases with no gene match: 15. CDR1 is SGHTA, CDR2 FQGTGA, per germline. The CDR3 DNA reads as TGTGCCAGCAGGCAGCCGGGACTAGCGGGAGAGCGGGGCCCCGGGGAGCTGTTTTTT. It yields the protein CASRQPGLAGERGPGELFF.

This clonotype was counted ten times or more. The germline gene is not matched at one end of the junction; a read error may be the cause. The chain combines TRBV6-5 with TRBJ2-7; D may correspond to TRBD1 or TRBD2 (5 bases each). This CDR3 has 18 amino acids. The germline CDR1 and CDR2 sequences are MNHEY and SVGAGI. In DNA form, the CDR3 reads TGTGCCAGCAGTCACTCTTACAGCTCGACAGCAGCGGTCTACGAGCAGTACTTC. Amino acids: CASSHSYSSTAAVYEQYF.

The chain links TRBV6-5 to TRBJ1-2; D perhaps matches TRBD1 (5 bases). Germline-derived CDR1 and CDR2 are MNHEY and SVGAGI. The V gene lost 5 bases and the J gene lost 4 bases, with 20 bases spanning the gap. The CDR3 extends over 16 amino acids. Here the CDR3 DNA reads TGTGCCAGCAGTCACCCCCAGGGCGGATTGAGCTATGGCTACACCTTC. Encoded protein: CASSHPQGGLSYGYTF.

This clonotype was recorded many times. The chain has TRBV7-2 and TRBJ2-7; D remains unclear. There are 12 residues in the CDR3. The V and J ends lost 3 bases and 3 bases respectively, with 6 bases between them. In germline, CDR1 is SGHTA, CDR2 FQGNSA. Here the CDR3 reads CASSLSGYEQYF. The CDR3 coding sequence is TGTGCCAGCAGCTTGTCGGGCTACGAGCAGTACTTC.

This clonotype has ten or more counts. V and J are TRBV3-1 and TRBJ2-7, with TRBD2 as a possible D gene (5 bases). In germline, CDR1 is LGHDT, CDR2 YNNKEL (reference sequence). Trimming took 1 base from V and 2 from J, leaving 9 bases between them. This CDR3 comprises 14 residues. CDR3 sequence (DNA): TGTGCCAGCAGCCAAGCGCAGCGGCCCTACGAGCAGTACTTC. It is translated as CASSQAQRPYEQYF.

This clonotype was seen many times. The chain employs TRBV29-1 and TRBJ1-1; 8 bases agree with TRBD1. The CDR3 runs 12 residues. From germline, CDR1 is SQVTM and CDR2 ANQGSEA. V was clipped by 8 bases and J by 3 bases; unmatched bases: 5. The CDR3 DNA reads as TGCAGCTTGTCGACAGGGGACACTGAAGCTTTCTTT. It translates to CSLSTGDTEAFF.

This clonotype was counted ten times or more. J is TRBJ1-5 and V is TRBV11-2; D remains ambiguous. V lost 5 bases, J lost 0 bases, and 8 bases lay in between. The CDR3 runs 14 residues. Per the germline V gene, CDR1 is SGHAT and CDR2 is FQNNGV. CDR3 sequence (DNA): TGTGCCAGCAGCGTCGGGTTTAGCAATCAGCCCCAGCATTTT. The encoded protein is CASSVGFSNQPQHF.

Many counts were recorded for this clonotype. V gene TRBV29-1 combines with J gene TRBJ1-1; D perhaps matches TRBD1 (5 bases). CDR1 and CDR2 from the germline V gene are SQVTM and ANQGSEA. The CDR3 length is 13 residues. Trimming stripped 6 bases from V and 1 base from J, with 12 bases between. The CDR3 spells CSVPGTENTEAFF. CDR3 in DNA: TGCAGCGTCCCAGGGACTGAGAACACTGAAGCTTTCTTT.

This clonotype was recorded many times. The chain couples TRBV5-1 to TRBJ2-6; TRBD2 matches 7 bases. Germline assignment: CDR1 SGHRS and CDR2 YFSETQ. CDR3 length: 16 residues. V trimming: 0 bases; J trimming: 10 bases; junction bases outside the gene matches: 10. The CDR3 region has the DNA TGCGCCAGCAGCTTGGGGAACCCCGGGGGAGGGAACGTCCTGACTTTC. This codes for CASSLGNPGGGNVLTF.

This clonotype came up many times. V usage is TRBV11-1 and J usage is TRBJ2-5, with 7 nucleotides matching TRBD1. The V gene's germline CDR1 is SGHAT and CDR2 FQDESV (reference sequence). The CDR3 has 15 residues. V lost 5 bases, J lost 2 bases, and 8 bases stayed unmatched. The CDR3 loop is CASSARGQAQETQYF. CDR3 coding DNA: TGTGCCAGCAGCGCAAGAGGACAGGCTCAAGAGACCCAGTACTTC.

A remark on this clonotype: At one end the junction does not follow the germline gene, possibly because of a read error. This chain joins TRBV19 and TRBJ1-2, with D tentatively TRBD1 (6 bases). This CDR3 spans 16 amino acids. Germline values: CDR1 LNHDA, CDR2 SQIVND (reference sequence). In nucleotides, the CDR3 is TGTGCCAGTAGTGTCTGGACAGAGGGCAGGGGCTATGGCCACACCTTC. Its translation: CASSVWTEGRGYGHTF.

To note about this clonotype: At one end the junction does not follow the germline gene, possibly because of a read error. V is TRBV20-1 and J is TRBJ1-2, with D unclear. This CDR3 has 12 residues. CDR1 and CDR2 from the germline V gene are DFQATT and SNEGSKA (reference sequence). The CDR3 bases are TGCAGTGCTAGAGACGGACTCTACGGCTGCACCTTC. Translating it yields CSARDGLYGCTF.

This clonotype has a count of ten or more. This chain joins TRBV20-1 and TRBJ2-7; D unclear. V was pared by 6 bases and J by 0 bases, with 12 bases between. Germline values: CDR1 DFQATT, CDR2 SNEGSKA (reference sequence). The length of the CDR3 is 13 residues. The CDR3 sequence is CSASTITSYEQYF. The CDR3 DNA reads as TGCAGTGCGTCAACTATCACCTCCTACGAGCAGTACTTC.